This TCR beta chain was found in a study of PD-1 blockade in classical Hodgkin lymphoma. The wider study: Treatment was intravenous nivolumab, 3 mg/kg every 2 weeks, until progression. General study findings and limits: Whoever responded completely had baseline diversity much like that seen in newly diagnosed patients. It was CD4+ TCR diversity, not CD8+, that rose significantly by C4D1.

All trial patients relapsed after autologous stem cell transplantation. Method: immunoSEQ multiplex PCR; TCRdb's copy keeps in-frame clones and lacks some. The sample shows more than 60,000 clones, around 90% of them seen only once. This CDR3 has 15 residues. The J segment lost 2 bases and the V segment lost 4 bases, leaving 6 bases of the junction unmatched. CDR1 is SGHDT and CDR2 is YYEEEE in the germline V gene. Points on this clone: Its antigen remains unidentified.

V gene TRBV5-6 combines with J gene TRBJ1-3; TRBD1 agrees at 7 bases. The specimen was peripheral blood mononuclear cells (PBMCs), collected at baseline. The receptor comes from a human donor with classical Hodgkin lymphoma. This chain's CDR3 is CASSQGGGPGNTIYF. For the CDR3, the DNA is TGTGCCAGCAGCCAGGGGGGGGGACCTGGAAACACCATATATTTT.